A selection of T cell receptor beta chains follows, all from one sample in a study of blood T cells in healthy people across ages. From the 5' RACE reads, TCRdb called clonotypes with MiXCR, one entry per CDR3 protein. The sample consists of approximately 1,000,000 distinct CDR3 sequences, 45% of them appearing once. Sequences were obtained from blood. These receptors all stem from a woman aged 55-69 years in good health. CDR3s include the opening cysteine and the closing phenylalanine or tryptophan. The order of the fields is D gene, V gene, clone size, J gene, CDR3 DNA, CDR3 protein. The D gene is left open where the match is weak. Where a row states a size, it is once, few, many or the class of an expanded clone; other rows omit it.

D: NA
V: TRBV4-1
size: few
J: TRBJ2-7
DNA: TGCGCCAGCAGCCAAGGGGTCGCCTACGAGCAGTACTTC
CDR3: CASSQGVAYEQYF

D: TRBD2
V: TRBV20-1
size: NA
J: TRBJ2-1
DNA: TGCAGTGCTAGCGGCGGGACTAGCAGCCATGAGCAGTTCTTC
CDR3: CSASGGTSSHEQFF

D: NA
V: TRBV29-1
size: few
J: TRBJ2-5
DNA: TGCAGCGTTGAAAAACAGCAAGAGACCCAGTACTTC
CDR3: CSVEKQQETQYF

D: NA
V: TRBV18
size: NA
J: TRBJ2-3
DNA: TGTGCCAGCTCACCACGGTCCGGTCAGGGCCCAGATACGCAGTATTTT
CDR3: CASSPRSGQGPDTQYF

D: NA
V: TRBV13
size: NA
J: TRBJ2-5
DNA: TGTGCCAGCAGCTTAATGTCCTGGGAGACCCAGTACTTC
CDR3: CASSLMSWETQYF

D: NA
V: TRBV21-1
size: NA
J: TRBJ1-1
DNA: TGTGCCAGCAGCAACCCCGGCAGGGTTGCTTTCTTT
CDR3: CASSNPGRVAFF

D: NA
V: TRBV5-6
size: once
J: TRBJ1-6
DNA: TGTGCCAGCAGCACCCGGACTGGTTTGACACCCCTCCACTTT
CDR3: CASSTRTGLTPLHF

D: TRBD1
V: TRBV13
size: NA
J: TRBJ2-1
DNA: TGTGCCAGCAGCTTACCGGGACAGGGGATTAGGGATGAGCAGTTCTTC
CDR3: CASSLPGQGIRDEQFF

D: NA
V: TRBV4-1
size: NA
J: TRBJ2-3
DNA: TGCGCCAGCAGCCAAGTTGGTAGGGGTACCCGCACAGATACGCAGTATTTT
CDR3: CASSQVGRGTRTDTQYF

D: TRBD2
V: TRBV7-9
size: NA
J: TRBJ2-1
DNA: TGTGCCAGCAACAGCGGGACCCCTCTCAATGAGCAGTTCTTC
CDR3: CASNSGTPLNEQFF

D: NA
V: TRBV28
size: NA
J: TRBJ1-2
DNA: TGTGCCTGCGTAGGGGTAGCGGGGGGCTACACCTTC
CDR3: CACVGVAGGYTF

D: TRBD2
V: TRBV5-1
size: NA
J: TRBJ2-1
DNA: TGCGCCAGTAGCTTGGGGTATACGCTACGGACTAGCGGATTATACAATGAGCAGTTCTTC
CDR3: CASSLGYTLRTSGLYNEQFF

D: TRBD2
V: TRBV15
size: NA
J: TRBJ2-5
DNA: TGTGCCACCAGCAGAGTGAGCGGGAGTCGGAATGAGCAGTACTTC
CDR3: CATSRVSGSRNEQYF

D: NA
V: TRBV5-1
size: NA
J: TRBJ2-1
DNA: TGCGCCAGTAGCATGACAGGCGTCTCCTACAATGAGCAGTTCTTC
CDR3: CASSMTGVSYNEQFF

D: NA
V: TRBV28
size: NA
J: TRBJ2-5
DNA: TGTGCCAGCACCCCGGTTTCTGGGCCCCAAGAGACCCAGTACTTC
CDR3: CASTPVSGPQETQYF

D: NA
V: TRBV9
size: NA
J: TRBJ2-7
DNA: TGTGCCAGCAGCCCGACCCTTGGGTTGGACGAGCAGTACTTC
CDR3: CASSPTLGLDEQYF

D: TRBD1
V: TRBV28
size: NA
J: TRBJ1-5
DNA: TGTGCCAGCAGGGGACAGGGGGCTGGCGATCAGCCCCAGCATTTT
CDR3: CASRGQGAGDQPQHF

D: NA
V: TRBV28
size: NA
J: TRBJ2-7
DNA: TGTGCCAGCATTCAGTCCTACGAGCAGTACTTC
CDR3: CASIQSYEQYF

D: NA
V: TRBV5-1
size: NA
J: TRBJ1-1
DNA: TGCGCCAGCAGCTTGGAGGGGGGGGCGGTCACTGAAGCTTTCTTT
CDR3: CASSLEGGAVTEAFF

D: NA
V: TRBV7-9
size: NA
J: TRBJ2-1
DNA: TGTGCCAGCACCCCGGGGGCGCGCGGTGAGCAGTTCTTC
CDR3: CASTPGARGEQFF

D: NA
V: TRBV18
size: NA
J: TRBJ1-5
DNA: TGTGCCAGCTCACCCATTTTCACGATGGGAAAAAATCAGCCCCAGCATTTT
CDR3: CASSPIFTMGKNQPQHF

D: NA
V: TRBV5-1
size: NA
J: TRBJ2-1
DNA: TGCGCCAGCAGAGTTGACGGCGGAAGGGAGACCCAGTTCTTC
CDR3: CASRVDGGRETQFF

D: NA
V: TRBV3-1
size: NA
J: TRBJ2-1
DNA: TGTGCCAGCAGTCAGCCCCGAAACCCGGGGACCTACAATGAGCAGTTCTTC
CDR3: CASSQPRNPGTYNEQFF

D: TRBD2
V: TRBV2
size: NA
J: TRBJ2-7
DNA: TGTGCCAGCAGTGACAGCGGGAGTATCAACGAGCAGTACTTC
CDR3: CASSDSGSINEQYF

D: TRBD2
V: TRBV2
size: NA
J: TRBJ2-5
DNA: TGTGCCAGCAGTTGGGGGGTAGCGGGAGTAGAGACCCAGTACTTC
CDR3: CASSWGVAGVETQYF

D: TRBD1
V: TRBV20-1
size: NA
J: TRBJ2-7
DNA: TGCAGTGCTAGAGATGACGCAGGGGGCTACGAGCAGTACTTC
CDR3: CSARDDAGGYEQYF

D: TRBD1
V: TRBV27
size: NA
J: TRBJ2-1
DNA: TGTGCCAGCAGTTGGGGGACAGGCAGCTATGAGCAGTTCTTC
CDR3: CASSWGTGSYEQFF

D: NA
V: TRBV29-1
size: NA
J: TRBJ2-7
DNA: TGCAGCGTTAAATTAGCATCCTACGAGCAGTACTTC
CDR3: CSVKLASYEQYF

D: TRBD2
V: TRBV11-2
size: NA
J: TRBJ2-7
DNA: TGTGCCAGCAGCTTAACTAGCGACCACTACGAGCAGTACTTC
CDR3: CASSLTSDHYEQYF

D: NA
V: TRBV12-3/TRBV12-4
size: NA
J: TRBJ2-5
DNA: TGTGCCAGCAGTTTAGGGGGCAGGGCGACCCAGTACTTC
CDR3: CASSLGGRATQYF

D: TRBD2
V: TRBV6-2/TRBV6-3
size: once
J: TRBJ2-5
DNA: TGTGCCAGCAGTTCGGGACTAGTAAGAGAGACCCAGTACTTC
CDR3: CASSSGLVRETQYF

D: TRBD2
V: TRBV5-1
size: NA
J: TRBJ2-7
DNA: TGCGCCAGCAGCGTAAGCGGGAGTGGCGACGAGCAGTACTTC
CDR3: CASSVSGSGDEQYF

D: NA
V: TRBV5-1
size: few
J: TRBJ2-5
DNA: TGCGCCAGCTCGGAGGGGGCTACGCAAGAGACCCAGTACTTC
CDR3: CASSEGATQETQYF

D: TRBD1
V: TRBV29-1
size: once
J: TRBJ1-2
DNA: TGCAGCGTTGAGACAGGGGCCCTAAACTATGGCTACACCTTC
CDR3: CSVETGALNYGYTF

D: NA
V: TRBV29-1
size: NA
J: TRBJ2-6
DNA: TGCAGCGCTGGGGGTGGAACTGGGGCCAACGTCCTGACTTTC
CDR3: CSAGGGTGANVLTF

D: NA
V: TRBV6-6
size: NA
J: TRBJ2-1
DNA: TGTGCCAGCAGTTCTAAGGGTGGGGGATACAATGAGCAGTTCTTC
CDR3: CASSSKGGGYNEQFF

D: TRBD2
V: TRBV5-1
size: NA
J: TRBJ2-1
DNA: TGCGCCAGCAGCTTAGAAAAGGGACTAGCGGAACACAATGAGCAGTTCTTC
CDR3: CASSLEKGLAEHNEQFF

D: NA
V: TRBV20-1
size: NA
J: TRBJ2-7
DNA: TGCAGTGCTAAGCGGACGACCTACGAGCAGTACTTC
CDR3: CSAKRTTYEQYF

D: NA
V: TRBV7-9
size: once
J: TRBJ2-5
DNA: TGTGCCAGCAGCCCCACGGGTTACCGAGAGACCCAGTACTTC
CDR3: CASSPTGYRETQYF

D: NA
V: TRBV7-9
size: NA
J: TRBJ2-7
DNA: TGTGCCAGCAGCCCCCAGGGTGTCGAGCAGTACTTC
CDR3: CASSPQGVEQYF

D: NA
V: TRBV9
size: NA
J: TRBJ2-5
DNA: TGTGCCAGCAGCGTTTCCCAATTGGAGACCCAGTACTTC
CDR3: CASSVSQLETQYF

D: NA
V: TRBV6-5
size: NA
J: TRBJ2-1
DNA: TGTGCCAGCGGTGACTTTAGCTCCTACAATGAGCAGTTCTTC
CDR3: CASGDFSSYNEQFF

D: TRBD2
V: TRBV7-6
size: few
J: TRBJ2-1
DNA: TGTGCCAGCAGCCCCGGGACTAGCATCTACAATGAGCAGTTCTTC
CDR3: CASSPGTSIYNEQFF

D: NA
V: TRBV19
size: NA
J: TRBJ2-1
DNA: TGTGCCAGTAGTGTAGCGAAGAGCTCCTACAATGAGCAGTTCTTC
CDR3: CASSVAKSSYNEQFF

D: NA
V: TRBV7-2
size: NA
J: TRBJ2-7
DNA: TGTGCCAGCAGCTCGACCTACAGGGATTACGAGCAGTACTTC
CDR3: CASSSTYRDYEQYF